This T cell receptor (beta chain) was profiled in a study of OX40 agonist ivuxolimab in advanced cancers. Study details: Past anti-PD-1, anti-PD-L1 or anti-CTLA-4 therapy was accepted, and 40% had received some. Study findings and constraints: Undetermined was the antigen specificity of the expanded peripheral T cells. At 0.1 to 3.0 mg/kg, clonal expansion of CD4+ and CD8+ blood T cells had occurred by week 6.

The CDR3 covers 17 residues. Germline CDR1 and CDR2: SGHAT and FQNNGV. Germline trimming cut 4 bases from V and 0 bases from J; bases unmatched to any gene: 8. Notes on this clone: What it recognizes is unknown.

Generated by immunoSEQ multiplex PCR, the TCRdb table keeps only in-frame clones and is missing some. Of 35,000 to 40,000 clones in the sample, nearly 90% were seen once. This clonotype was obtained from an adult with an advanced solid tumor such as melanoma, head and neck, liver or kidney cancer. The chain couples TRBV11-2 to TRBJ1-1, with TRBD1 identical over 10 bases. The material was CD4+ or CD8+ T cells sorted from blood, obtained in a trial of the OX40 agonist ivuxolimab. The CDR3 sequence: CASSSLRQGAMNTEAFF. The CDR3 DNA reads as TGTGCCAGCAGCTCACTAAGACAGGGGGCCATGAACACTGAAGCTTTCTTT.